These T cell receptor beta chains were read from a single sample in a study of blood T cell repertoires in COVID-19. The protocol was immunoSEQ multiplex PCR, while the TCRdb copy is restricted to in-frame clones and leaves out a portion. Of approximately 250,000 clones detected, about 88% appear once; the ten largest clones hold 3.6%. Source material: peripheral blood. The receptors here all came from a man aged 18 to 30 with active or convalescent COVID-19. Each CDR3 is given with its conserved first and last residue. The D gene is left open where the match is weak. The size entry is marked missing in some rows and otherwise reads once, few, many or a size class.

j_call: TRBJ2-7
d_call: TRBD2
v_call: TRBV14
clone_size: .
cdr3_aa: CATRTSGRSEQYF
cdr3_nt: TGTGCCACCCGGACTAGCGGGAGGTCCGAGCAGTACTTC

j_call: TRBJ1-2
d_call: TRBD1
v_call: TRBV19
clone_size: once
cdr3_aa: CASSTPTGNYGYTF
cdr3_nt: TGTGCCAGTAGCACCCCGACAGGGAACTATGGCTACACCTTC

j_call: TRBJ1-2
d_call: .
v_call: TRBV5-1
clone_size: .
cdr3_aa: CASSLEAAANYGYTF
cdr3_nt: TGCGCCAGCAGCTTGGAGGCGGCAGCTAACTATGGCTACACCTTC

j_call: TRBJ2-7
d_call: TRBD2
v_call: TRBV5-5
clone_size: .
cdr3_aa: CASSLVAGSSYEQYF
cdr3_nt: TGTGCCAGCAGCTTGGTAGCGGGGAGCTCCTACGAGCAGTACTTC

j_call: TRBJ2-7
d_call: .
v_call: TRBV11-3
clone_size: few
cdr3_aa: CASSLDLGAGDYEQYF
cdr3_nt: TGTGCCAGCAGCTTAGATCTAGGGGCTGGAGACTACGAGCAGTACTTC

j_call: TRBJ2-1
d_call: TRBD2
v_call: TRBV15
clone_size: .
cdr3_aa: CATSTPSAGGEQFF
cdr3_nt: TGTGCCACCAGCACGCCTTCAGCGGGAGGGGAGCAGTTCTTC

j_call: TRBJ2-1
d_call: .
v_call: TRBV14
clone_size: .
cdr3_aa: CASSLVPYNEQFF
cdr3_nt: TGTGCCAGCAGCCTAGTTCCCTACAATGAGCAGTTCTTC

j_call: TRBJ1-2
d_call: .
v_call: TRBV3-1/TRBV3-2
clone_size: once
cdr3_aa: CASSLNSGVNGYTF
cdr3_nt: TGTGCCAGCAGCCTTAACTCCGGGGTAAATGGCTACACCTTC

j_call: TRBJ2-1
d_call: TRBD1
v_call: TRBV7-9
clone_size: .
cdr3_aa: CASSYGQGAGNEQFF
cdr3_nt: TGTGCCAGCAGCTACGGACAGGGGGCTGGGAATGAGCAGTTCTTC

j_call: TRBJ2-3
d_call: .
v_call: TRBV5-4
clone_size: .
cdr3_aa: CASSFGGPTDTQYF
cdr3_nt: TGTGCCAGCAGCTTCGGGGGGCCCACAGATACGCAGTATTTT

j_call: TRBJ1-6
d_call: .
v_call: TRBV28
clone_size: .
cdr3_aa: CASTEANRNSPLHF
cdr3_nt: TGTGCCAGCACTGAAGCCAACAGGAATTCACCCCTCCACTTT

j_call: TRBJ1-1
d_call: TRBD1
v_call: TRBV6-2/TRBV6-3
clone_size: .
cdr3_aa: CASSRTGEVAFF
cdr3_nt: TGTGCCAGCAGTCGGACAGGGGAGGTAGCTTTCTTT

j_call: TRBJ2-7
d_call: TRBD1
v_call: TRBV7-9
clone_size: many
cdr3_aa: CASSYGQGDLDEQYF
cdr3_nt: TGTGCCAGCAGCTACGGACAGGGGGATCTTGACGAGCAGTACTTC

j_call: TRBJ1-1
d_call: .
v_call: TRBV29-1
clone_size: .
cdr3_aa: CSAGRPARYTEAFF
cdr3_nt: TGCAGCGCGGGTAGGCCAGCGCGATATACTGAAGCTTTCTTT

j_call: TRBJ2-5
d_call: TRBD2
v_call: TRBV6-5
clone_size: .
cdr3_aa: CATKLRGEGRTQYF
cdr3_nt: TGTGCCACCAAACTACGCGGGGAGGGAAGGACCCAGTACTTC

j_call: TRBJ1-4
d_call: .
v_call: TRBV21-1
clone_size: .
cdr3_aa: CAKRRSRGGTGINEKLFF
cdr3_nt: TGTGCCAAACGCAGGTCCCGGGGCGGGACAGGGATTAATGAAAAACTGTTTTTT

j_call: TRBJ1-2
d_call: TRBD1
v_call: TRBV10-3
clone_size: .
cdr3_aa: CAIRRTGGDYGYTF
cdr3_nt: TGTGCCATCAGACGGACAGGGGGCGATTATGGCTACACCTTC

j_call: TRBJ1-5
d_call: .
v_call: TRBV6-1
clone_size: .
cdr3_aa: CASSEGHPARVQPQHF
cdr3_nt: TGTGCCAGCAGTGAAGGACACCCAGCAAGAGTTCAGCCCCAGCATTTT

j_call: TRBJ2-7
d_call: TRBD1
v_call: TRBV7-2
clone_size: .
cdr3_aa: CASSLGTGRVSYEQYF
cdr3_nt: TGTGCCAGCAGCCTAGGGACAGGGCGAGTGTCCTACGAGCAGTACTTC

j_call: TRBJ1-5
d_call: TRBD1
v_call: TRBV7-2
clone_size: .
cdr3_aa: CASSLDRGSNQPQHF
cdr3_nt: TGTGCCAGCAGCTTAGACAGGGGTTCCAATCAGCCCCAGCATTTT

j_call: TRBJ2-1
d_call: .
v_call: TRBV24-1
clone_size: .
cdr3_aa: CATSETVSYNEQFF
cdr3_nt: TGTGCCACCAGTGAAACGGTGTCCTACAATGAGCAGTTCTTC

j_call: TRBJ1-5
d_call: TRBD1
v_call: TRBV12-5
clone_size: .
cdr3_aa: CASGSHGQGPNQPQHF
cdr3_nt: TGTGCTAGTGGTTCCCATGGACAGGGCCCCAATCAGCCCCAGCATTTT

j_call: TRBJ1-5
d_call: TRBD1
v_call: TRBV12-3/TRBV12-4
clone_size: .
cdr3_aa: CASTRTGEGPQHF
cdr3_nt: TGTGCCAGCACCAGGACAGGGGAAGGGCCCCAGCATTTT

j_call: TRBJ1-3
d_call: .
v_call: TRBV11-3
clone_size: once
cdr3_aa: CASSHPGGRTGNTIYF
cdr3_nt: TGTGCCAGCAGCCACCCCGGAGGGAGGACTGGAAACACCATATATTTT

j_call: TRBJ1-6
d_call: .
v_call: TRBV11-2
clone_size: many
cdr3_aa: CASSLKAQVSPLHF
cdr3_nt: TGTGCCAGCAGCTTAAAGGCACAGGTTTCACCCCTCCACTTT

j_call: TRBJ2-2
d_call: .
v_call: TRBV2
clone_size: few
cdr3_aa: CASSEQDRLNTGELFF
cdr3_nt: TGTGCCAGCAGTGAACAAGACCGACTAAACACCGGGGAGCTGTTTTTT

j_call: TRBJ1-1
d_call: .
v_call: TRBV18
clone_size: .
cdr3_aa: CASSPYSAEAFF
cdr3_nt: TGTGCCAGCTCACCATATTCGGCTGAAGCTTTCTTT

j_call: TRBJ2-5
d_call: TRBD2
v_call: TRBV3-1/TRBV3-2
clone_size: .
cdr3_aa: CASSPRAGGAETQYF
cdr3_nt: TGTGCCAGCAGCCCTAGAGCGGGGGGCGCAGAGACCCAGTACTTC

j_call: TRBJ2-3
d_call: TRBD2
v_call: TRBV11-3
clone_size: .
cdr3_aa: CASSLSAWGGGTDTQYF
cdr3_nt: TGTGCCAGCAGCTTGTCCGCGTGGGGGGGAGGCACAGATACGCAGTATTTT

j_call: TRBJ2-1
d_call: TRBD1
v_call: TRBV7-3
clone_size: .
cdr3_aa: CASSYGQGDRDEQFF
cdr3_nt: TGTGCCAGCAGCTACGGACAGGGGGATAGGGATGAGCAGTTCTTC

j_call: TRBJ1-1
d_call: .
v_call: TRBV27
clone_size: .
cdr3_aa: CASSGGGNTEAFF
cdr3_nt: TGTGCCAGCAGTGGGGGGGGGAACACTGAAGCTTTCTTT

j_call: TRBJ2-2
d_call: .
v_call: TRBV9
clone_size: .
cdr3_aa: CASSVEAVGELFF
cdr3_nt: TGTGCCAGCAGCGTAGAGGCGGTCGGGGAGCTGTTTTTT

j_call: TRBJ1-6
d_call: .
v_call: TRBV6-5
clone_size: .
cdr3_aa: CASNSGGERAPLHF
cdr3_nt: TGTGCCAGCAATAGTGGCGGAGAGAGGGCACCCCTCCACTTT

j_call: TRBJ2-1
d_call: TRBD2
v_call: TRBV10-3
clone_size: .
cdr3_aa: CAIMAGVRGEQFF
cdr3_nt: TGTGCCATCATGGCGGGGGTCCGAGGAGAGCAGTTCTTC

j_call: TRBJ2-3
d_call: TRBD2
v_call: TRBV5-1
clone_size: .
cdr3_aa: CASSLGLAGVVRGTDTQYF
cdr3_nt: TGCGCCAGCAGCTTGGGTCTAGCGGGAGTGGTACGAGGCACAGATACGCAGTATTTT

j_call: TRBJ1-4
d_call: TRBD1
v_call: TRBV11-2
clone_size: .
cdr3_aa: CASSLRQGGSEKLFF
cdr3_nt: TGTGCCAGCAGCTTAAGGCAGGGGGGTAGTGAAAAACTGTTTTTT

j_call: TRBJ2-1
d_call: TRBD2
v_call: TRBV9
clone_size: .
cdr3_aa: CASSVVLAGLHEQFF
cdr3_nt: TGTGCCAGCAGCGTAGTATTAGCGGGGTTACATGAGCAGTTCTTC

j_call: TRBJ2-2
d_call: TRBD2
v_call: TRBV4-2
clone_size: once
cdr3_aa: CASSQDPQRESPGELFF
cdr3_nt: TGTGCCAGCAGCCAAGATCCCCAGCGGGAGTCCCCCGGGGAGCTGTTTTTT

j_call: TRBJ2-7
d_call: .
v_call: TRBV29-1
clone_size: once
cdr3_aa: CSVTVTYEQYF
cdr3_nt: TGCAGCGTGACAGTTACCTACGAGCAGTACTTC

j_call: TRBJ2-7
d_call: .
v_call: TRBV6-5
clone_size: .
cdr3_aa: CATADITYEQYF
cdr3_nt: TGTGCCACCGCGGACATCACCTACGAGCAGTACTTC

j_call: TRBJ1-5
d_call: .
v_call: TRBV6-6
clone_size: .
cdr3_aa: CASSLGRNQPQHF
cdr3_nt: TGTGCCAGCAGTTTAGGGAGAAATCAGCCCCAGCATTTT

j_call: TRBJ1-1
d_call: TRBD1
v_call: TRBV10-3
clone_size: .
cdr3_aa: CAISDQQGPGGAFF
cdr3_nt: TGTGCCATCAGTGACCAACAGGGGCCAGGGGGAGCTTTCTTT

j_call: TRBJ2-3
d_call: .
v_call: TRBV24-1
clone_size: .
cdr3_aa: CATSDFYTDTQYF
cdr3_nt: TGTGCCACCAGTGATTTCTACACAGATACGCAGTATTTT

j_call: TRBJ2-1
d_call: TRBD2
v_call: TRBV30
clone_size: .
cdr3_aa: CAWRGLAGYNEQFF
cdr3_nt: TGTGCCTGGAGAGGTCTAGCGGGGTACAATGAGCAGTTCTTC

j_call: TRBJ1-4
d_call: .
v_call: TRBV5-1
clone_size: .
cdr3_aa: CASSRVQGGEKLFF
cdr3_nt: TGCGCCAGCAGCCGCGTCCAGGGAGGTGAAAAACTGTTTTTT